These T cell receptor beta chains were read from a single sample in a study of blood T cell repertoires in COVID-19. The repertoire was sequenced with immunoSEQ multiplex PCR; TCRdb's copy has only in-frame clones and lacks some. In the table there are about 120,000 clones, nearly 90% of which are singletons. The specimen sequenced was peripheral blood. Receptors originate from a woman aged 60-70 years with COVID-19, enrolled during active disease. CDR3s include the opening cysteine and the closing phenylalanine or tryptophan. The order of the fields is D gene, clone size, V gene, J gene, CDR3 protein, CDR3 DNA. The D gene is left open where the match is weak. Clone size, where shown, is once, few, many, or a class for clones that have expanded.

D gene: TRBD1; clone size: .; V gene: TRBV18; J gene: TRBJ1-1; CDR3 protein: CASSTRDRSEAFF; CDR3 DNA: TGTGCCAGCTCAACGCGGGACAGGAGTGAAGCTTTCTTT
D gene: TRBD1; clone size: .; V gene: TRBV10-3; J gene: TRBJ2-3; CDR3 protein: CAISERTQGATQYF; CDR3 DNA: TGTGCCATCAGTGAGAGGACACAGGGGGCCACGCAGTATTTT
D gene: .; clone size: .; V gene: TRBV7-8; J gene: TRBJ1-3; CDR3 protein: CASSTAGRRNTIYF; CDR3 DNA: TGTGCCAGCAGCACTGCAGGGAGGCGAAACACCATATATTTT
D gene: .; clone size: once; V gene: TRBV5-1; J gene: TRBJ2-5; CDR3 protein: CASSLEQGGGTQYF; CDR3 DNA: TGCGCCAGCAGCTTGGAACAGGGAGGGGGGACCCAGTACTTC
D gene: TRBD1; clone size: .; V gene: TRBV5-4; J gene: TRBJ2-5; CDR3 protein: CASSPVRTGQETQYF; CDR3 DNA: TGTGCCAGCAGCCCCGTCCGGACAGGACAAGAGACCCAGTACTTC
D gene: .; clone size: .; V gene: TRBV5-6; J gene: TRBJ1-3; CDR3 protein: CASSFGGADTIYF; CDR3 DNA: TGTGCCAGCAGCTTCGGGGGGGCGGACACCATATATTTT
D gene: .; clone size: once; V gene: TRBV19; J gene: TRBJ2-3; CDR3 protein: CASRGSGGDTQYF; CDR3 DNA: TGTGCCAGTCGGGGGTCGGGCGGAGATACGCAGTATTTT
D gene: .; clone size: .; V gene: TRBV12-3/TRBV12-4; J gene: TRBJ1-2; CDR3 protein: CASSASGGYGYTF; CDR3 DNA: TGTGCCAGCAGTGCCTCGGGAGGCTATGGCTACACCTTC
D gene: TRBD1; clone size: .; V gene: TRBV19; J gene: TRBJ1-1; CDR3 protein: CASTPGQVNTEAFF; CDR3 DNA: TGTGCCAGTACCCCGGGACAGGTGAACACTGAAGCTTTCTTT
D gene: TRBD1; clone size: .; V gene: TRBV6-1; J gene: TRBJ1-3; CDR3 protein: CASSEATGGQGNTIYF; CDR3 DNA: TGTGCCAGCAGTGAAGCGACAGGGGGTCAAGGAAACACCATATATTTT
D gene: .; clone size: .; V gene: TRBV7-9; J gene: TRBJ2-4; CDR3 protein: CASSLAPRGSLAKNIQYF; CDR3 DNA: TGTGCCAGCAGCTTAGCCCCTAGGGGGTCTTTAGCCAAAAACATTCAGTACTTC
D gene: .; clone size: .; V gene: TRBV4-3; J gene: TRBJ2-5; CDR3 protein: CASSQGTLGETQYF; CDR3 DNA: TGCGCCAGCAGCCAGGGGACTTTGGGAGAGACCCAGTACTTC
D gene: .; clone size: .; V gene: TRBV16; J gene: TRBJ2-2; CDR3 protein: CASSPRAGGGELFF; CDR3 DNA: TGTGCCAGCAGCCCCCGGGCCGGGGGCGGGGAGCTGTTTTTT
D gene: .; clone size: .; V gene: TRBV14; J gene: TRBJ1-1; CDR3 protein: CASSQDTGNTEAFF; CDR3 DNA: TGTGCCAGCAGCCAAGATACGGGGAACACTGAAGCTTTCTTT
D gene: .; clone size: .; V gene: TRBV4-3; J gene: TRBJ1-1; CDR3 protein: CASSQEGASEAFF; CDR3 DNA: TGCGCCAGCAGCCAAGAAGGGGCATCTGAAGCTTTCTTT
D gene: .; clone size: .; V gene: TRBV4-2; J gene: TRBJ1-5; CDR3 protein: CASSQDEGEFNQPQHF; CDR3 DNA: TGTGCCAGCAGCCAAGATGAGGGGGAATTCAATCAGCCCCAGCATTTT
D gene: .; clone size: .; V gene: TRBV7-2; J gene: TRBJ1-6; CDR3 protein: CASSFYRDNSPLHF; CDR3 DNA: TGTGCCAGCAGCTTCTACAGGGATAATTCACCCCTCCACTTT
D gene: .; clone size: .; V gene: TRBV30; J gene: TRBJ2-5; CDR3 protein: CAWSPGVPETQYF; CDR3 DNA: TGTGCCTGGTCCCCCGGGGTTCCAGAGACCCAGTACTTC
D gene: TRBD1; clone size: .; V gene: TRBV2; J gene: TRBJ1-6; CDR3 protein: CASSRDRASSYNSPLHF; CDR3 DNA: TGTGCCAGCAGCCGAGACAGGGCGAGCTCCTATAATTCACCCCTCCACTTT
D gene: .; clone size: .; V gene: TRBV7-2; J gene: TRBJ2-4; CDR3 protein: CASSGGTQNIQYF; CDR3 DNA: TGTGCCAGCAGCGGGGGGACCCAAAACATTCAGTACTTC
D gene: .; clone size: .; V gene: TRBV3-1/TRBV3-2; J gene: TRBJ1-1; CDR3 protein: CASSWGTTEAFF; CDR3 DNA: TGTGCCAGCAGCTGGGGGACAACTGAAGCTTTCTTT
D gene: .; clone size: .; V gene: TRBV19; J gene: TRBJ1-6; CDR3 protein: CASSTAGRGSPLHF; CDR3 DNA: TGTGCCAGTAGTACGGCGGGGAGGGGTTCACCCCTCCACTTT
D gene: .; clone size: .; V gene: TRBV19; J gene: TRBJ1-5; CDR3 protein: CASSVRGDQPQHF; CDR3 DNA: TGTGCCAGTAGTGTCCGGGGGGATCAGCCCCAGCATTTT
D gene: .; clone size: .; V gene: TRBV5-1; J gene: TRBJ2-7; CDR3 protein: CASSLAGQREQYF; CDR3 DNA: TGCGCCAGCAGCTTGGCCGGGCAGCGGGAGCAGTACTTC
D gene: .; clone size: .; V gene: TRBV5-1; J gene: TRBJ1-1; CDR3 protein: CASSLNPGQNTEAFF; CDR3 DNA: TGCGCCAGCAGCTTGAATCCGGGACAAAACACTGAAGCTTTCTTT
D gene: .; clone size: .; V gene: TRBV5-4; J gene: TRBJ1-1; CDR3 protein: CASSPTSNTEAFF; CDR3 DNA: TGTGCCAGCAGCCCGACTTCGAACACTGAAGCTTTCTTT
D gene: .; clone size: few; V gene: TRBV6-5; J gene: TRBJ2-7; CDR3 protein: CASSQTGPLYEQYF; CDR3 DNA: TGTGCCAGCAGTCAGACAGGACCCCTCTACGAGCAGTACTTC
D gene: .; clone size: .; V gene: TRBV11-2; J gene: TRBJ1-4; CDR3 protein: CASSLTLGGREKLFF; CDR3 DNA: TGTGCCAGCAGCCTCACCCTTGGCGGGCGGGAAAAACTGTTTTTT
D gene: .; clone size: few; V gene: TRBV2; J gene: TRBJ1-6; CDR3 protein: CASSEARSGSSPLHF; CDR3 DNA: TGTGCCAGCAGTGAAGCGAGATCGGGTAGTTCACCCCTCCACTTT